The present T cell receptor beta chain was sequenced within a study of blood T cell repertoires in COVID-19. Study in general: T cells, B-cell-depleted T cells, or PBMCs provided the cDNA or gDNA that served as material.

In germline, CDR1 is MDHEN, CDR2 SYDVKM. V was shortened by 8 bases and J by 6 bases, with 26 bases between the two germline ends. The CDR3 is made up of 17 amino acids. In the original processing: Counts of nucleated cells, estimated from reference gene primer amplification, were obtained. Using immunoSEQ multiplex PCR, the repertoire was profiled, and TCRdb retains in-frame clones only, with some absent. V and J calls and clone size are as listed in that table; D and trimming were resolved from the DNA. Of hundreds of thousands of clones in the sample, 90% are singletons; the top ten hold approximately 1.5%. Adults between about 18 and 95 years of age took part from 24 US areas. Each participant's cohort was designated according to participant-reported clinical history.

The sequence came from a woman aged 18-30 years with acute COVID-19. The sequenced sample consisted of PBMCs or T cells enriched from blood (not recorded which). V gene TRBV28 combines with J gene TRBJ1-5, with a weak D call TRBD1 (5 bases). CDR3 sequence (DNA): TGTGCCAGCTTATTCCCTGGAGGGCAGGGTTCACGTCAGCCCCAGCATTTT. It yields the protein CASLFPGGQGSRQPQHF.